This record covers a single T cell receptor beta chain. What it recognizes is unknown. This sample was included in a study of cytomegalovirus exposure and HLA in healthy donors. Study outcomes and limitations: Analysis was carried out at a later point, and it linked a missense DCLRE1C variant to TCR beta V- and J-gene trimming. As a later analysis revealed, most CMV-associated TCR beta chains appeared HLA-restricted.

PCR involved 60 Vbeta and 13 Jbeta primers. Methods used by the authors: Later work found roughly 80 million unique TCR beta chains, with about 10 million shared. Measured with immunoSEQ multiplex PCR; TCRdb has only the in-frame clones, and not every one. That table supplies the V and J calls and clone size; D and trimming were determined from the DNA. The repertoire holds some 90,000 clones, with over 60% as singletons. Sequencing input: PBMCs. This TCR was sampled from a boy between 10 and 17 years old in good health and CMV-seropositive.

Here the CDR3 DNA reads TGTGCCAGTAGCCGAGGCAGTAGATACGAGCAGTACTTC. It translates to CASSRGSRYEQYF. The chain combines TRBV19 with TRBJ2-7; D is uncertain. This CDR3 has 13 amino acids. Deletions cut 6 bases from V and 4 bases from J, with 13 bases between. CDR1 is LNHDA, CDR2 SQIVND, per germline (reference sequence).